The 32 T cell receptor beta chains reported below all come from one sample, sequenced in a study of blood T cell repertoires in COVID-19. Profiled with immunoSEQ multiplex PCR; TCRdb holds only in-frame clones, not every one. The sample has over 70,000 clones; 75% to 95% are singletons. The sample consisted of peripheral blood. All receptors come from a human donor with active COVID-19. The donor label of this sample is uncertain.

This clone was found once. The chain is built from TRBV28 and TRBJ2-1; 8 positions match TRBD1. With V trimmed by 4 bases and J by 5 bases, 7 bases remained unmatched. The CDR3 totals 15 residues. Germline assignment: CDR1 MDHEN and CDR2 SYDVKM. Written as DNA, the CDR3 is TGTGCCAGCAGTTCAACCGGGACAGGTGACAATGAGCAGTTCTTC. Protein sequence: CASSSTGTGDNEQFF.

The gene calls are TRBV21-1 and TRBJ2-1; the table's D call of TRBD2 was not tested on the DNA. TRBV21-1 has pseudogene status. This CDR3 has 19 amino acids. CDR3 coding DNA: TGTGCCAGCAGCAAAGATATCTTTCAGGAGGCCGTGTCGGGCAATGAGCAGTTCTTC. Amino acids: CASSKDIFQEAVSGNEQFF.

This clone has more than one count but fewer than ten. The chain has TRBV18 and TRBJ2-7; TRBD1 is a possible D gene (6 bases). Germline V gene data show CDR1 as KGHSH and CDR2 as LQKENI. V lost 3 bases and J lost 4, with 10 bases in between. The CDR3 contains 13 residues. DNA of the CDR3: TGTGCCAGCTCACCGGGACAATGGTACGAGCAGTACTTC. Its protein is CASSPGQWYEQYF.

Details on this clone: A junction boundary mismatches the germline segment, possibly from a read error. The genes are TRBV7-7 and TRBJ2-2; perhaps TRBD1 as D (5 bases). The CDR3 covers 17 residues. Germline V gene data show CDR1 as SSHAT and CDR2 as FNYEAQ (reference sequence). CDR3 nucleotides: TGTGCTAGCAGCCAAAGGGGCCCCCATCCTAACACCGGGGAGCTGTTTTTT. Translation gives CASSQRGPHPNTGELFF.

The chain employs TRBV6-6 and TRBJ2-5; TRBD2 agrees at 12 bases. V lost 5 bases to trimming and J lost 2 bases; unmatched junction nucleotides: 9. The CDR3 totals 17 residues. Per germline, CDR1 MNHNY and CDR2 SVGAGI (reference sequence). The CDR3 region is CASSRTSTSGSQETQYF. CDR3 sequence (DNA): TGTGCCAGCAGTCGCACCTCGACTAGCGGGAGTCAAGAGACCCAGTACTTC.

This clone was counted once. The J gene is TRBJ1-5, the V gene TRBV2; TRBD1 matches at 7 bases. The CDR3 extends over 15 amino acids. Germline lookup yields CDR1 SNHLY and CDR2 FYNNEI. Trimming removed 6 bases from V and 0 bases from J; junction bases left unmatched: 5. Written as DNA, the CDR3 is TGTGCCAGCAGCCCAGACAGGGCTAGCAATCAGCCCCAGCATTTT. This translates into CASSPDRASNQPQHF.

V is TRBV19 and J is TRBJ2-1, with D possibly matching TRBD1 (6 bases). Germline V lookup: CDR1 LNHDA, CDR2 SQIVND (reference sequence). Trimming cost V 3 bases and J 8 bases, with 8 bases left between them. The CDR3 is 12 residues long. CDR3 DNA sequence: TGTGCCAGTAGTATGACAGGTTATGAGCAGTTCTTC. Protein sequence: CASSMTGYEQFF.

The chain has TRBV7-9 and TRBJ2-2; D not certain. The germline V gene encodes CDR1 SEHNR and CDR2 FQNEAQ (reference sequence). V lost 5 bases to trimming and J lost 7 bases, with 11 bases between them. The CDR3 contains 13 residues. CDR3 residues: CASSPRGDGELFF. CDR3 sequence (DNA): TGTGCCAGCAGCCCTCGCGGAGACGGGGAGCTGTTTTTT.

The chain couples TRBV12-3 or TRBV12-4 to TRBJ2-3; D not resolved. This CDR3 region has 13 residues. V lost 8 bases to trimming and J lost 0 bases, with 9 bases between them. The CDR3 coding sequence is TGTGCCAGCCGAGTCTCTAGCACAGATACGCAGTATTTT. Translating it yields CASRVSSTDTQYF.

J is TRBJ1-2 and V is TRBV25-1; the D is unclear. Germline CDR1 and CDR2: MGHDK and SYGVNS. The ends were cut back, 3 bases at V and 4 bases at J, with 6 bases in the middle. This CDR3 comprises 12 residues. CDR3 sequence: CASSENSYGYTF. The CDR3 nucleotides read TGTGCCAGCAGTGAGAATAGCTATGGCTACACCTTC.

This sequence joins TRBV4-3 and TRBJ2-3; maybe TRBD2 (5 bases). CDR1 LGHNA and CDR2 YSLEER come from the germline V gene. The CDR3 runs to 20 residues. The ends were cut back, 0 bases at V and 5 bases at J, with 27 bases in the middle. CDR3 in amino acids: CASSQDEVATIIPTRDTQYF. The CDR3 DNA follows: TGCGCCAGCAGCCAAGATGAGGTAGCGACAATCATCCCTACCCGAGATACGCAGTATTTT.

V gene TRBV9 combines with J gene TRBJ2-2; 10 bases are shared with TRBD2. This CDR3 is built from 16 residues. CDR1 is SGDLS and CDR2 is YYNGEE in the germline V gene. Trimming removed 3 bases from V and 6 bases from J; junction bases left unmatched: 8. Here the CDR3 DNA reads TGTGCCAGCAGCGCGGAACTAGCGGGGTTCCCCGGGGAGCTGTTTTTT. Its translation: CASSAELAGFPGELFF.

This clone was detected only a few times. The chain links TRBV12-3 or TRBV12-4 to TRBJ2-5; the match to TRBD2 covers 7 bases. Losses at the gene ends were 3 bases for V and 2 bases for J; bases not matched to a gene: 0. This CDR3 contains 13 residues. CDR3 in DNA: TGTGCCAGCAGTTTGGGGGGGCAAGAGACCCAGTACTTC. Its protein product is CASSLGGQETQYF.

V is TRBV5-4 and J is TRBJ2-1; 8 bases agree with TRBD1. The CDR3 spans 15 residues. The V gene end was trimmed by 4 bases and the J gene end by 0 bases; junction bases not matched to a gene: 3. CDR1 and CDR2 (germline): SGHNT, YYREEE (reference sequence). The CDR3 protein is CASSRDRGSYNEQFF. As DNA, the CDR3 is TGTGCCAGCAGCCGAGACAGGGGCTCCTACAATGAGCAGTTCTTC.

This clone occurred a few times. The gene calls are TRBV6-5 and TRBJ2-2; the match to TRBD1 covers 7 bases. CDR3 length: 15 residues. Germline loops: CDR1 MNHEY, CDR2 SVGAGI. V was pared by 7 bases and J by 5 bases, with 10 bases of the junction left unmatched. The CDR3 loop reads CASKTRQGWTGELFF. The CDR3 nucleotides are TGTGCCAGCAAAACGAGACAGGGATGGACCGGGGAGCTGTTTTTT.

CDR3 protein: CASSAGTGGLGEQFF. CDR3 in DNA: TGTGCCAGCTCAGCGGGGACAGGGGGCTTAGGTGAGCAGTTCTTC. The chain joins TRBV18 to TRBJ2-1, with 12 bases lining up with TRBD1. The CDR3 totals 15 residues. The V gene's germline CDR1 is KGHSH and CDR2 LQKENI. V was pared by 5 bases and J by 9 bases, with 8 bases of the junction left unmatched.

As DNA, the CDR3 is TGTGCCAGCAGCCTAGACTACAACACTGAAGCTTTCTTT. Its protein product is CASSLDYNTEAFF. The chain employs TRBV14 and TRBJ1-1; D is undetermined. CDR1 is SGHDN and CDR2 is FVKESK in the germline V gene. Trimming cost V 4 bases and J 2 bases, with 8 bases left between them. The CDR3 has 13 residues.

The chain recombines TRBV21-1 with TRBJ2-1; the D call TRBD2 from the table was never checked on the DNA. TRBV21-1 is assigned pseudogene status. The CDR3 is 18 residues long. The CDR3 DNA reads as TGTGCCAGCAGCAATCCCTCTAGCGGGGGTCATTCCTACAATGAGCAGTTCTTC. Translation gives CASSNPSSGGHSYNEQFF.

V usage is TRBV2 and J usage is TRBJ2-1; the D gene is possibly TRBD2 (7 bases). This CDR3 contains 14 residues. CDR1 is SNHLY and CDR2 is FYNNEI in the germline V gene. Trimming pared 8 bases from V and 4 bases from J, leaving 15 bases between. CDR3 region: CASRKGGGYNEQFF. In DNA, the CDR3 is TGTGCCAGCCGTAAGGGGGGAGGGTACAATGAGCAGTTCTTC.

The gene calls are TRBV5-1 and TRBJ2-4, with 9 bases aligning to TRBD1. In germline, CDR1 is SGHRS, CDR2 YFSETQ. This CDR3 spans 15 amino acids. V lost 1 base, J lost 6 bases, and 5 bases stayed unmatched. For the CDR3, the DNA is TGCGCCAGCAGCTTGAGAGGGACAGGGATAAACATTCAGTACTTC. Translating gives CASSLRGTGINIQYF.

The chain couples TRBV2 to TRBJ2-5, with 10 bases aligning to TRBD1. Per germline, CDR1 SNHLY and CDR2 FYNNEI. Trimming cost V 6 bases and J 4 bases; bases outside gene matches: 8. The CDR3 has 15 residues. CDR3: CASRETGGGGETQYF. CDR3 DNA sequence: TGTGCCAGCAGAGAGACAGGGGGCGGTGGAGAGACCCAGTACTTC. Together with reference TRBV2 and TRBJ2-5, the CDR3 gives the full variable domain: EPEVTQTPSHQVTQMGQEVILRCVPISNHLYFYWYRQILGQKVEFLVSFYNNEISEKSEIFDDQFSVERPDGSNFTLKIRSTKLEDSAMYFCASRETGGGGETQYFGPGTRLLVL.

This sequence joins TRBV4-1 and TRBJ2-5; no definite D call. V was pared by 8 bases and J by 2 bases, with 12 bases between. The CDR3 runs to 13 residues. Germline CDR1 MGHRA, CDR2 YSYEKL. The CDR3 sequence is CASSQAQQETQYF. The CDR3 region has the DNA TGCGCCAGCTCCCAGGCCCAACAAGAGACCCAGTACTTC.

The V and J genes are TRBV2 and TRBJ2-3; 10 positions match TRBD2. V shed 6 bases and J 1 base; nucleotides not matched to a gene: 4. The CDR3 spans 15 residues. Germline CDR1 SNHLY, CDR2 FYNNEI. The CDR3 coding sequence is TGTGCCAGCAGATCTAGCGGGGGAGGCACAGATACGCAGTATTTT. It specifies CASRSSGGGTDTQYF.

V is TRBV5-1 and J is TRBJ2-2, with 9 bases identical to TRBD2. The CDR3 has 15 residues. The V segment lost 2 bases and the J segment 5 bases; nucleotides outside the gene matches: 4. Germline V gene lookup returns CDR1 SGHRS and CDR2 YFSETQ. The CDR3 nucleotides are TGCGCCAGCAGCTTCCTAGCGGGGTCTACCGGGGAGCTGTTTTTT. Translated, it gives CASSFLAGSTGELFF. Combining the CDR3 with reference TRBV5-1 and TRBJ2-2 gives the whole variable domain KAGVTQTPRYLIKTRGQQVTLSCSPISGHRSVSWYQQTPGQGLQFLFEYFSETQRNKGNFPGRFSGRQFSNSRSEMNVSTLELGDSALYLCASSFLAGSTGELFFGEGSRLTVL.

The chain carries TRBV7-3 and TRBJ2-2; D remains unclear. Germline V gene data show CDR1 as SGHTA and CDR2 as FQGTGA. The V gene lost 7 bases and the J gene lost 5 bases, with 8 bases spanning the gap. The CDR3 is 12 residues long. The CDR3 region is CASNEQTGELFF. The CDR3 bases are TGTGCCAGCAACGAACAAACCGGGGAGCTGTTTTTT.

This clone was recorded only once. CDR3 region: CASSHSGLAGIITDTQYF. CDR3 sequence (DNA): TGTGCCAGCAGCCACTCCGGACTAGCGGGGATCATCACAGATACGCAGTATTTT. The chain employs TRBV6-2 or TRBV6-3 and TRBJ2-3; 12 nucleotides match TRBD2. This CDR3 has 18 residues. Germline lookup yields CDR1 MNHEY and CDR2 SVGEGT. Germline trimming cut 6 bases from V and 2 bases from J; bases unmatched to any gene: 12.

A single count supports this clone. The chain uses TRBV6-6 and TRBJ2-5, with TRBD1 identical over 9 bases. The ends lost 6 bases at V and 5 bases at J; junction bases unmatched: 4. This CDR3 is built from 13 residues. Germline V lookup: CDR1 MNHNY, CDR2 SVGAGI (reference sequence). CDR3 sequence reads: CASSPDRGETQYF. The CDR3 nucleotides are TGTGCCAGCAGCCCCGACAGGGGGGAGACCCAGTACTTC.

The chain recombines TRBV29-1 with TRBJ2-7; D is ambiguous. The germline V gene encodes CDR1 SQVTM and CDR2 ANQGSEA. There are 15 residues in the CDR3. V gave up 2 bases and J gave up 3 bases, with 17 bases separating them. CDR3 nucleotide sequence: TGCAGCGTTGAATTGGCAATAAGCGAGGTCTACGAGCAGTACTTC. It translates to CSVELAISEVYEQYF.

Only one count was recorded for this clone. The chain couples TRBV25-1 to TRBJ2-6; possibly TRBD2 for D (6 bases). V was clipped by 4 bases and J by 2 bases, with 6 bases between them. The CDR3 runs 14 residues. In germline, CDR1 is MGHDK, CDR2 SYGVNS. DNA of the CDR3: TGTGCCAGCAGTGGGGGGGCTGGGGCCAACGTCCTGACTTTC. It codes for CASSGGAGANVLTF.

This chain links TRBV9 with TRBJ2-3; TRBD2 aligns across 9 bases. Trimming cost V 4 bases and J 5 bases; bases outside gene matches: 8. The CDR3 has 15 amino acids. From germline, CDR1 is SGDLS and CDR2 YYNGEE. The CDR3 nucleotides are TGTGCCAGCAGCCTCTCCGCGGGGGGGCAAGATACGCAGTATTTT. This codes for CASSLSAGGQDTQYF.

The chain couples TRBV27 to TRBJ2-3, with 7 bases that match TRBD1. The CDR3 spans 14 residues. Germline V gene lookup returns CDR1 MNHEY and CDR2 SMNVEV (reference sequence). The trim removed 6 bases at V and 2 bases at J, leaving 5 bases unmatched. Here the CDR3 DNA reads TGTGCCAGCAGGAAGACAGGGTTCACAGATACGCAGTATTTT. Amino acids: CASRKTGFTDTQYF.

This chain uses TRBV7-9 with TRBJ1-2, with a tentative D call TRBD1 (6 bases). Trimming removed 1 base at V and 5 bases at J, with 11 bases between. CDR3 size: 14 residues. Germline values: CDR1 SEHNR, CDR2 FQNEAQ (reference sequence). CDR3 protein: CASSLGGGGYGYTF. The CDR3 DNA reads as TGTGCCAGCAGCTTAGGAGGGGGTGGATATGGCTACACCTTC.